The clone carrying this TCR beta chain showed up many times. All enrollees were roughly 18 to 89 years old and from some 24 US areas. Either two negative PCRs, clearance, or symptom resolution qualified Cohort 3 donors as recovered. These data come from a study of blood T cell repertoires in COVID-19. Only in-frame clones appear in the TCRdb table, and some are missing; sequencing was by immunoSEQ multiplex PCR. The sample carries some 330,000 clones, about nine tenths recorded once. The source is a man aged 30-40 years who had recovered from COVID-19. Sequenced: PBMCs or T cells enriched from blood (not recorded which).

CDR3 nucleotide sequence: TGTGCCAGCTCCCCCACGGGACTTAAGGACAATGAGCAGTTCTTC. As protein: CASSPTGLKDNEQFF. The rearrangement links TRBV18 to TRBJ2-1; D may be TRBD2 (6 bases). This CDR3 spans 15 amino acids. V was trimmed by 6 bases and J by 5 bases, leaving 17 bases between them. Germline CDR1 and CDR2: KGHSH and LQKENI. Looking up the rest from reference TRBV18 and TRBJ2-1 gives the full variable domain: NAGVMQNPRHLVRRRGQEARLRCSPMKGHSHVYWYRQLPEEGLKFMVYLQKENIIDESGMPKERFSAEFPKEGPSILRIQQVVRGDSAAYFCASSPTGLKDNEQFFGPGTRLTVL.